This TCR beta chain derives from a study of blood T cell repertoires in COVID-19. Sequenced by immunoSEQ multiplex PCR; TCRdb stores in-frame clones only, minus some. This table holds around 61,000 clones, approximately 84% found once. This CDR3 has 15 residues. The ends lost 4 bases at V and 1 base at J; junction bases unmatched: 3. This clonotype originated in a man aged 50 to 60 with active COVID-19. The V and J genes are TRBV5-3 and TRBJ2-5, with 11 bases aligning to TRBD2. Being an ORF, TRBV5-3 has a function that is uncertain. Sequencing was carried out using peripheral blood. The CDR3 DNA sequence: TGTGCCAGAAGCCCTAGCGGGGGGTCCCAAGAGACCCAGTACTTC. This encodes CARSPSGGSQETQYF.